This T cell receptor (beta chain) is from a study of Tregs in tolerant kidney transplant recipients. CD4+CD25+CD127- Tregs, CD4+CD25- non-Tregs, CD4 and CD8 cells were sorted. TCRdb's table, derived via immunoSEQ multiplex PCR, lists solely in-frame clones and lacks some. Here the sample spans 200,000 to 300,000 clones, roughly four fifths being singletons. With 0 bases removed from V and 8 bases from J, the gap between germline ends came to 19 bases. Per germline, CDR1 GTSNPN and CDR2 SVGIG (reference sequence). The CDR3 length is 15 residues. The chain links TRBV30 to TRBJ1-2; D might be TRBD1 (5 bases). Sequencing was carried out using CD4+ T cells from blood. The receptor comes from a human donor in good health. The chain's CDR3 is CAWSVRGAREYGYTF. The CDR3 region has the DNA TGTGCCTGGAGTGTACGAGGGGCGCGAGAGTACGGCTACACCTTC.